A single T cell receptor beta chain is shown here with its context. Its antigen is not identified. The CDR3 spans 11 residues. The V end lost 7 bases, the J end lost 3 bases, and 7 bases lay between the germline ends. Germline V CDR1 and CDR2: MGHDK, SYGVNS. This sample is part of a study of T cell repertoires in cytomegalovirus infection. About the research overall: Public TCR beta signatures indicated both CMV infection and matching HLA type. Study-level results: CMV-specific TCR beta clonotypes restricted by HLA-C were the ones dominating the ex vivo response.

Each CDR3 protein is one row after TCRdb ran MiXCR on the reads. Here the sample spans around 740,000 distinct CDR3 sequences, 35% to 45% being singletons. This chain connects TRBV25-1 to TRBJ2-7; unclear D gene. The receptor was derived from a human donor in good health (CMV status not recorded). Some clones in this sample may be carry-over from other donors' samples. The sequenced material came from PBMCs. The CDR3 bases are TGTGCCAGCATTGCCAGCTACGAGCAGTACTTC. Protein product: CASIASYEQYF.